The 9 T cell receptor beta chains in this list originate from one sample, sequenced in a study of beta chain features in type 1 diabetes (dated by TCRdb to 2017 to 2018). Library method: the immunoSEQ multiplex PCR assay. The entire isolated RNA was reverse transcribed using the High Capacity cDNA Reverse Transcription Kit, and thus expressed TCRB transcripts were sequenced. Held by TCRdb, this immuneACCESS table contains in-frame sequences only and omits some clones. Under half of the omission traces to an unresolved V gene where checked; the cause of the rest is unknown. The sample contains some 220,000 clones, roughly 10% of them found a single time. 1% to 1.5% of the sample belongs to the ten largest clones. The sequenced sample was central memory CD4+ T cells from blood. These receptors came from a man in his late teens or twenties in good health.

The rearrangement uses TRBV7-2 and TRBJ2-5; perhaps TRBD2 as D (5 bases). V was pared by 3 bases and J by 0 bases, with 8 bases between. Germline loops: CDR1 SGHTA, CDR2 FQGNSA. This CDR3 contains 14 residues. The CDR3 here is CASSLRAYQETQYF. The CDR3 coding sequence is TGTGCCAGCAGCTTGAGGGCGTACCAAGAGACCCAGTACTTC.

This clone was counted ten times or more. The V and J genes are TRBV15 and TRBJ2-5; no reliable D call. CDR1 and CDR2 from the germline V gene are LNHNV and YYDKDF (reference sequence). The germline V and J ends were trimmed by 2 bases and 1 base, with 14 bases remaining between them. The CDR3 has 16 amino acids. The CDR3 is CATSRPTGSSQETQYF. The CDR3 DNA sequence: TGTGCCACCAGCAGACCTACTGGTTCGTCCCAAGAGACCCAGTACTTC.

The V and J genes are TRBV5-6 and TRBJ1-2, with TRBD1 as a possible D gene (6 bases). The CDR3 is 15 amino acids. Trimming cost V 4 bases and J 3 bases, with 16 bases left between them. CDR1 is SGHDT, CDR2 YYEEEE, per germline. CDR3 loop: CASSVVYRADYGYTF. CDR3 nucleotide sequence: TGTGCCAGCAGCGTAGTCTACAGGGCTGACTATGGCTACACCTTC.

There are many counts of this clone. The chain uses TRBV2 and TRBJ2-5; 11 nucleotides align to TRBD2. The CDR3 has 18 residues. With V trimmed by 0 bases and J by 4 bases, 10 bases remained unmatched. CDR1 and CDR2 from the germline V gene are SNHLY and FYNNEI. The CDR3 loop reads CASSEAEFGLAGGETQYF. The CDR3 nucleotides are TGTGCCAGCAGTGAAGCGGAATTTGGGCTAGCGGGAGGAGAGACCCAGTACTTC.

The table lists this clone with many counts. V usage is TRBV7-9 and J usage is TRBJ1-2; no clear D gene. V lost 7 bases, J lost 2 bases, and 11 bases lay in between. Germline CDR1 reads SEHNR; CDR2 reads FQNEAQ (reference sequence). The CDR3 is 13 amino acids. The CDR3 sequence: CASKYRENYGYTF. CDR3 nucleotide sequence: TGTGCCAGCAAGTACAGAGAGAACTATGGCTACACCTTC.

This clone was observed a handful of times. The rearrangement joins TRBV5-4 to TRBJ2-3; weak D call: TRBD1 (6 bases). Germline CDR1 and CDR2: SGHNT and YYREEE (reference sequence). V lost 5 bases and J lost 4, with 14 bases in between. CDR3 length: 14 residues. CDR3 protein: CASSGQGIPDTQYF. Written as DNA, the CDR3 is TGTGCCAGCAGTGGGCAGGGGATTCCAGATACGCAGTATTTT.

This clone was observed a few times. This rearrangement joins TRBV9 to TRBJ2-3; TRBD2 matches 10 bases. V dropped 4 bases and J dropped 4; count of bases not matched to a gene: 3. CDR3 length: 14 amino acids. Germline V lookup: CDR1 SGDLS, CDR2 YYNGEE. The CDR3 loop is CASSNLAGADTQYF. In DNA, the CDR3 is TGTGCCAGCAGCAACCTAGCGGGAGCAGATACGCAGTATTTT.

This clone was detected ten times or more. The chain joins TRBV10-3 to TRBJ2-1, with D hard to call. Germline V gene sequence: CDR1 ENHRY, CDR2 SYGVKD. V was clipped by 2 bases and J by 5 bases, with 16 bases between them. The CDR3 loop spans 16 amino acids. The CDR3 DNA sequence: TGTGCCATCAGTGAGCCCTTTTCTTGGGGAAACAATGAGCAGTTCTTC. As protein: CAISEPFSWGNNEQFF.

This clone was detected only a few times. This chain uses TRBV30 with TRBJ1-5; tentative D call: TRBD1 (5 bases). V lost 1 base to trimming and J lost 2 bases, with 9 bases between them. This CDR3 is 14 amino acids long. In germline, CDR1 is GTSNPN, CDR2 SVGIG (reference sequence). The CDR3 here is CAWSAGMGNQPQHF. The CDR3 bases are TGTGCCTGGAGTGCAGGGATGGGCAATCAGCCCCAGCATTTT.